This T cell receptor beta chain derives from a study of early T cells in non-severe SARS-CoV-2 infection. TCRdb called the 5' RACE reads again in MiXCR, with one record for every CDR3 protein. The sample shows fewer than 100,000 distinct CDR3 sequences, 10% to 12% of them seen only once. Turning to this clonotype: No antigen is known for it.

Study-wide points: Missing private and CD4 specificities, VDJdb matching favored anti-spike CD8 responses.

V was pared by 5 bases and J by 7 bases, with 9 bases between. The CDR3 spans 11 residues. Germline-derived CDR1 and CDR2 are LGHNT and FRNRAP. Sequenced material: whole blood. V and J are TRBV12-5 and TRBJ2-7, with D uncertain. The source of this sequence is an adult who was a healthcare worker with PCR-confirmed SARS-CoV-2 infection or an uninfected control (not recorded which). The CDR3 loop reads CASGPPWEQYF. The DNA for the CDR3 is TGTGCTAGTGGTCCGCCGTGGGAGCAGTACTTC.